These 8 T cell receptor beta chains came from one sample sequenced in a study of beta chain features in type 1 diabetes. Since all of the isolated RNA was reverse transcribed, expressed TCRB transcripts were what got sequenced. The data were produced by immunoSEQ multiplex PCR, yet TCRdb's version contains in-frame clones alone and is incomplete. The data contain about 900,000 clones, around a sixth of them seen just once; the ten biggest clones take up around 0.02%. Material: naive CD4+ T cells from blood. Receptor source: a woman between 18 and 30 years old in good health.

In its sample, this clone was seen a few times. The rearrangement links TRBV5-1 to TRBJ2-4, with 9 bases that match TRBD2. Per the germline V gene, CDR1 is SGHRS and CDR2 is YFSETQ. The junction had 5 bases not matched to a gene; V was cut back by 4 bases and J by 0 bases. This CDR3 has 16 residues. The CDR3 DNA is TGCGCCAGCAGCGAGACTAGCGGAGTAGCCAAAAACATTCAGTACTTC. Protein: CASSETSGVAKNIQYF. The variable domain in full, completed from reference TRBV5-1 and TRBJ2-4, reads KAGVTQTPRYLIKTRGQQVTLSCSPISGHRSVSWYQQTPGQGLQFLFEYFSETQRNKGNFPGRFSGRQFSNSRSEMNVSTLELGDSALYLCASSETSGVAKNIQYFGAGTRLSVL.

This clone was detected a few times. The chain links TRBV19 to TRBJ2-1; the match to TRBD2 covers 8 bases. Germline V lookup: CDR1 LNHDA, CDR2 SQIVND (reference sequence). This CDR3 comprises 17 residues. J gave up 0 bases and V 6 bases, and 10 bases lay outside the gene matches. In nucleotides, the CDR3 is TGTGCCAGTAGGGGGGGCCTAGCGGGTCACTCCTACAATGAGCAGTTCTTC. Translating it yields CASRGGLAGHSYNEQFF.

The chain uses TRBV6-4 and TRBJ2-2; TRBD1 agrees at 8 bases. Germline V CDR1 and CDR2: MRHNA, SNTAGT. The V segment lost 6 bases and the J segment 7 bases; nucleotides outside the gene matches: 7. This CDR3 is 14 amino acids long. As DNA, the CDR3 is TGTGCCAGCAGAGCGGACAGGGCGGTCGGGGAGCTGTTTTTT. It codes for CASRADRAVGELFF.

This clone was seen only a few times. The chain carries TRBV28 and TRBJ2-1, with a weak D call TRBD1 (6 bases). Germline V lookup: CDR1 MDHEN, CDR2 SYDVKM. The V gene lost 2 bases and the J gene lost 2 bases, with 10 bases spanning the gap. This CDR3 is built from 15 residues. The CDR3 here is CASSLAPGAYNEQFF. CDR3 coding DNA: TGTGCCAGCAGTTTAGCGCCAGGGGCCTACAATGAGCAGTTCTTC.

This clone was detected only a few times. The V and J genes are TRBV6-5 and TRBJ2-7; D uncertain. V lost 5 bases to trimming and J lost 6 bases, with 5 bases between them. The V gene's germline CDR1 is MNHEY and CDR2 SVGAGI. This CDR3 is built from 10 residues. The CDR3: CASSETEQYF. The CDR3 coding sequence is TGTGCCAGCAGTGAAACCGAGCAGTACTTC.

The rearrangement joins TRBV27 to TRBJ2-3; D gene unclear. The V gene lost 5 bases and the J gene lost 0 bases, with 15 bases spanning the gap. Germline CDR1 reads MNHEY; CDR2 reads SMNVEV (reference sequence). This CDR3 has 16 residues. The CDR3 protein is CASSSLGFSSTDTQYF. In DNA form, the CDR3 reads TGTGCCAGCAGTAGCCTCGGCTTTTCTAGCACAGATACGCAGTATTTT.

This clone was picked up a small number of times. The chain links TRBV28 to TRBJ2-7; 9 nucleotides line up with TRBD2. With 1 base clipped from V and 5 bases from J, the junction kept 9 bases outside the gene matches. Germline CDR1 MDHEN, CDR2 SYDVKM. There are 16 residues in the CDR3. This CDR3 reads CASSLSASGILNEQYF. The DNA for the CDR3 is TGTGCCAGCAGTTTATCGGCTAGCGGGATACTCAACGAGCAGTACTTC.

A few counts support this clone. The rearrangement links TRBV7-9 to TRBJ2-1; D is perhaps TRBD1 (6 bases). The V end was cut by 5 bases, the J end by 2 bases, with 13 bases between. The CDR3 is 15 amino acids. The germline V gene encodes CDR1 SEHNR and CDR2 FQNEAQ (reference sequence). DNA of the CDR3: TGTGCCAGCAGCCTTCAGGGGCTGGCCTACAATGAGCAGTTCTTC. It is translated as CASSLQGLAYNEQFF.